The 4 T cell receptor beta chains given below trace back to one sample, sequenced in a study of blood T cell repertoires in COVID-19. Clones were read by immunoSEQ multiplex PCR, and TCRdb kept only the in-frame ones, dropping some. Found here are just under 80,000 clones, roughly 85% of them singletons; the top ten hold around a third. The source material was peripheral blood. All receptors derive from a woman in her 70s with acute or convalescent COVID-19.

This rearrangement joins TRBV5-6 to TRBJ2-3; D possibly corresponds to TRBD1 (6 bases). Trimming took 4 bases from V and 1 from J, leaving 10 bases between them. The CDR3 runs to 14 residues. Germline values: CDR1 SGHDT, CDR2 YYEEEE. The CDR3 here is CASSQRTGTDTQYF. The CDR3 region has the DNA TGTGCCAGCAGCCAGAGGACAGGCACAGATACGCAGTATTTT.

The rearrangement joins TRBV3-1 (or the pseudogene TRBV3-2) to TRBJ2-4, with TRBD2 as a possible D gene (6 bases). The CDR3 is 14 amino acids. Germline values: CDR1 LGHDT, CDR2 YNNKEL (reference sequence). The V gene lost 4 bases and the J gene lost 5 bases, with 12 bases spanning the gap. CDR3 residues: CASSRGTAQNIQYF. The DNA for the CDR3 is TGTGCCAGCAGCCGAGGGACTGCTCAAAACATTCAGTACTTC.

This clone was seen once. The chain joins TRBV7-6 to TRBJ2-3; 8 bases are a match to TRBD1. There are 13 residues in the CDR3. Germline trimming cut 1 base from V and 11 bases from J; bases unmatched to any gene: 5. From germline, CDR1 is SGHVS and CDR2 FNYEAQ. In nucleotides, the CDR3 is TGTGCCAGCAGCTTAGGACAGGGGAACTGGCAGTATTTT. Protein sequence: CASSLGQGNWQYF. Full variable domain (outside the CDR3, taken from reference TRBV7-6 and TRBJ2-3): GAGVSQSPRYKVTKRGQDVALRCDPISGHVSLYWYRQALGQGPEFLTYFNYEAQQDKSGLPNDRFSAERPEGSISTLTIQRTEQRDSAMYRCASSLGQGNWQYFGPGTRLTVL.

The chain has TRBV11-2 and TRBJ1-1; 9 nucleotides agree with TRBD1. From germline, CDR1 is SGHAT and CDR2 FQNNGV. Germline trimming cut 4 bases from V and 5 bases from J; bases unmatched to any gene: 8. This CDR3 has 15 amino acids. For the CDR3, the DNA is TGTGCCAGCAGCTCCCTCGGACAGGGGACGACTGAAGCTTTCTTT. The encoded protein is CASSSLGQGTTEAFF.